This T cell receptor (beta chain) was observed in a study of ipilimumab plus nivolumab after autologous stem cell transplantation. Whole-study context: Median doses per patient: roughly 5 ipilimumab, about 8 nivolumab. Both relapsed and primary refractory DLBCL were included.

About this clone itself: At one of its ends the junction is not consistent with the germline gene, which may arise from a read error.

Measured with immunoSEQ multiplex PCR; TCRdb has only the in-frame clones, and not every one. This table has about 15,000 clones, almost 80% appearing once. Germline CDR1 SGHDT, CDR2 YYEEEE. This CDR3 is 15 amino acids long. Patients got ipilimumab 1 mg/kg beginning 14 to 28 days post-transplant. Dosing: nivolumab 3 mg/kg IV, weeks 1, 4, 7, 10, then every two weeks to week 26. The chain has TRBV5-6 and TRBJ2-1, with D unresolved. Source: PBMCs, taken in a trial of ipilimumab plus nivolumab as post-transplant consolidation. The receptor's source is a male donor with diffuse large B-cell lymphoma. CDR3 sequence reads: CASSLRDIEYSEQFF. For the CDR3, the DNA is TGTGCCAGCAGCTTACGTGACATCGAATACAGTGAGCAGTTCTTC.